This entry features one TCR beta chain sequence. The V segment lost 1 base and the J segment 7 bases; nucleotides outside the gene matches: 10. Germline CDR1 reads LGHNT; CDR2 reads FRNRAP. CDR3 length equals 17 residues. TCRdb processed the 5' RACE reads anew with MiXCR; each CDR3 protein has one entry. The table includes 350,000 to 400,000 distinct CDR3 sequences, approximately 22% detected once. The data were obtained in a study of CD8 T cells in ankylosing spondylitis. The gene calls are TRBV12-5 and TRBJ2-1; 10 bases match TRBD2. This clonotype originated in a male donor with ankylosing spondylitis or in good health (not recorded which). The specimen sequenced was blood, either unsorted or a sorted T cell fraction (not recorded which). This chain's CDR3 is CASGLGLAGALGNEQFF. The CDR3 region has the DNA TGTGCTAGTGGTTTGGGGCTAGCGGGGGCCCTGGGGAATGAGCAGTTCTTC.